This T cell receptor beta chain was observed in a study of blood T cell repertoires in COVID-19. Turning to the study itself: There were acute and convalescent COVID-19 samples, and they came from the United States, Italy and Spain. Sources were T cells, B-cell-depleted T cells, or PBMCs; the material itself was cDNA or gDNA.

In the source study's methods: From reference gene primer amplification, estimates of nucleated cell counts were derived. Clones were sequenced by immunoSEQ multiplex PCR, and TCRdb holds only the in-frame ones, with some missing. Clone size and V and J calls were adopted from that table, with D and trimming inferred from the DNA. Among 200,000 or so clones listed, roughly nine tenths were seen once. The germline V gene has CDR1 SNHLY and CDR2 FYNNEI. The junction had 16 bases not matched to a gene; V was cut back by 6 bases and J by 4 bases. This CDR3 has 17 residues. Categorization into cohorts depended on clinical history that participants reported.

The rearrangement joins TRBV2 to TRBJ2-3; TRBD2 matches at 7 bases. This TCR was sampled from a young woman in a cohort exposed to, infected with or recovered from COVID-19 (not recorded which). The sample comprised PBMCs or T cells enriched from blood (not recorded which). The CDR3 DNA is TGTGCCAGCAGGCTCGATTCGGGGGGAGTCAAGGCAGATACGCAGTATTTT. Encoded protein: CASRLDSGGVKADTQYF.